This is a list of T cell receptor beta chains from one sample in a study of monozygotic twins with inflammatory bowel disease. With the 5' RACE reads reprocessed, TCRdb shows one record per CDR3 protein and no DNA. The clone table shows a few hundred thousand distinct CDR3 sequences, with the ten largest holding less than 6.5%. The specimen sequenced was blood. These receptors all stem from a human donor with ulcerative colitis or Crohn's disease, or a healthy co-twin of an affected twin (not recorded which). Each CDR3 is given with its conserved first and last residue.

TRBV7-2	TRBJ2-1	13	CASSLASGNEQFF
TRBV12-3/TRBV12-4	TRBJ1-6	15	CASREDIRPDSPLHF
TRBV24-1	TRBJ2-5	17	CATSDGWLAGVGETQYF
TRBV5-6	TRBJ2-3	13	CASSLASSYTQYF
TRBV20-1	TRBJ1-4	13	CSALYQGGSLVFF
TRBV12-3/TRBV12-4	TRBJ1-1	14	CASSRGGARTEAFF
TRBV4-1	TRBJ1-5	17	CASSQDTGSTLNQPQHF
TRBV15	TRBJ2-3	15	CATSRAGESTDTQYF
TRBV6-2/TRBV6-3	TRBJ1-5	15	CANSYGVDSNQPQHF
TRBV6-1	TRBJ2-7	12	CASTEGVYEQYF
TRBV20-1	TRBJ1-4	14	CSARVRGVYEKLFF
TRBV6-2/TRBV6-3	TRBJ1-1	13	CASSYLGQTEAFF
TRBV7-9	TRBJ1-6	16	CASSWALDMNNSPLHF
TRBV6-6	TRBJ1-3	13	CASSLGGGNTIYF
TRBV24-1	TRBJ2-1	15	CATSDSGQTWNEQFF
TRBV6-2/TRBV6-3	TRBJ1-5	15	CASSYSKAVNQPQHF
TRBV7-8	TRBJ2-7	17	CASSLAAVTLNSYEQYF
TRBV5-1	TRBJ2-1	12	CASSLAGYPQFF
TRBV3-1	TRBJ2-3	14	CASSPTLSTDTQYF
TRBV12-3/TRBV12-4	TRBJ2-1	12	CASSPKRNEQFF
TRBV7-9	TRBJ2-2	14	CASSTGAYTGELFF
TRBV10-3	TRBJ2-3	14	CAIREGSVADTQYF
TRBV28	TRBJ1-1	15	CASSLPQGASTEAFF
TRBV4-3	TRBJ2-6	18	CASSQGRDRGSGANVLTF
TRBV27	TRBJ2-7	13	CASSLTGSYEQYF
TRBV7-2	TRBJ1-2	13	CASSLTTGGGYTF
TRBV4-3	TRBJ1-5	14	CASSQDTGPQPQHF
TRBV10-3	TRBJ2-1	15	CAIGTGTSIVIEQFF
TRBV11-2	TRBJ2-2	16	CASSTRRGPYTGELFF
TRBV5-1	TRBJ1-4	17	CASSQPGQGATNEKLFF
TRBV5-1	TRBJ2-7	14	CASSLGTTTREQYF
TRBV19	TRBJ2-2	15	CASTSGQVNTGELFF
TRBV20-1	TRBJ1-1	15	CSARGGRAPGGEAFF
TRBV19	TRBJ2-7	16	CASSIDPQGSSYEQYF
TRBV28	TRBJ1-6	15	CASSEMSSYNSPLHF
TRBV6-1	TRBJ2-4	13	CASSAGVENIQYF
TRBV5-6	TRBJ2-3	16	CASSFLLAGDTDTQYF
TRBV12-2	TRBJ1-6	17	CASRPSPGGSFESPLHF
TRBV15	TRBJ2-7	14	CATSRDRGFYEQYF
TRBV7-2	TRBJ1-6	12	CASSRDRSPLHF
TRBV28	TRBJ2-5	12	CASSSIQETQYF
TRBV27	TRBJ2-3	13	CASTDPSTDTQYF
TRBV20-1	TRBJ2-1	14	CSVQRIGSYNEQFF
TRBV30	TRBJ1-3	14	CASRTVGAGNTIYF
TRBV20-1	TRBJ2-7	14	CSARGRGLSYEQYF
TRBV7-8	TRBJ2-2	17	CASSTRGLADSTGELFF
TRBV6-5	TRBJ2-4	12	CASSSAPDIQYF
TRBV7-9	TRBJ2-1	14	CASSYRGTVNEQFF
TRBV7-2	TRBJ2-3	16	CASSWTSGTSPDTQYF
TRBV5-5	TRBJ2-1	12	CASSLAGQQQFF
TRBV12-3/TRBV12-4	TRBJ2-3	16	CASSLASPGGTDTQYF
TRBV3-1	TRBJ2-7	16	CASSPTPGPGVYEQYF
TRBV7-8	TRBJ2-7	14	CASSLSGGFSEQYF
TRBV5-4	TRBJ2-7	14	CASSLGGADYEQYF
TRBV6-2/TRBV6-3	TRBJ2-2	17	CASSYDDRGRDTGELFF
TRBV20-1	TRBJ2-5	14	CSARDYGGQETQYF
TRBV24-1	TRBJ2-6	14	CATGGTTGANVLTF